A single sample gave rise to the 24 T cell receptor beta chains below, sequenced in a study of STAT5B mutations in CD4+ large granular lymphocyte leukemia. Sequencing used immunoSEQ multiplex PCR; TCRdb keeps in-frame clones, though not all of them. Here the sample spans about 35,000 clones, around 80% being singletons. The sample consisted of CD4+ T cells from blood buffy coats. Source of these receptors: a human donor in good health.

The V call is TRBV29-1, the J call TRBJ1-6; D remains ambiguous. V shed 6 bases and J shed 8 bases, with 8 bases lying between them. Germline loops: CDR1 SQVTM, CDR2 ANQGSEA. The CDR3 totals 11 residues. The CDR3: CSVGTDSPLHF. The CDR3 coding sequence is TGCAGCGTCGGTACGGATTCACCCCTCCACTTT.

DNA of the CDR3: TGTGCCAGCAGGCGGGACGGCGCTAGCACAGATACGCAGTATTTT. Its translation is CASRRDGASTDTQYF. The chain links TRBV6-4 to TRBJ2-3; the D gene is possibly TRBD2 (6 bases). V dropped 6 bases and J dropped 0 bases, with 13 bases sitting between them. The germline V gene has CDR1 MRHNA and CDR2 SNTAGT. The CDR3 totals 15 residues.

The V call is TRBV27, the J call TRBJ1-6, with TRBD1 as a possible D gene (5 bases). CDR1 MNHEY and CDR2 SMNVEV come from the germline V gene (reference sequence). This CDR3 has 15 residues. V was trimmed by 3 bases and J by 2 bases, leaving 8 bases between them. CDR3 sequence reads: CASSFGGAYNSPLHF. In DNA, the CDR3 is TGTGCCAGCAGTTTTGGGGGGGCCTATAATTCACCCCTCCACTTT.

This chain uses TRBV4-1 with TRBJ2-7; TRBD2 aligns across 10 bases. Germline values: CDR1 MGHRA, CDR2 YSYEKL. V lost 1 base, J lost 6 bases, and 6 bases stayed unmatched. This CDR3 has 15 amino acids. CDR3 DNA: TGCGCCAGCAGCCAAGTACAAGCGGGAGGGTCCGAGCAGTACTTC. Protein product: CASSQVQAGGSEQYF.

The rearrangement uses TRBV2 and TRBJ1-2, with 9 bases aligning to TRBD1. The CDR3 is made up of 15 amino acids. CDR1 SNHLY and CDR2 FYNNEI come from the germline V gene. With V trimmed by 6 bases and J by 0 bases, 5 bases remained unmatched. CDR3 DNA sequence: TGTGCCAGCAGGCCCGGACAGGGGACTAACTATGGCTACACCTTC. This translates into CASRPGQGTNYGYTF. The entire variable domain, with the rest obtained from reference TRBV2 and TRBJ1-2, is as follows: EPEVTQTPSHQVTQMGQEVILRCVPISNHLYFYWYRQILGQKVEFLVSFYNNEISEKSEIFDDQFSVERPDGSNFTLKIRSTKLEDSAMYFCASRPGQGTNYGYTFGSGTRLTVV.

This clone was recorded a few times. The chain couples TRBV5-4 to TRBJ2-2; D is ambiguous. The CDR3 is 13 amino acids. From germline, CDR1 is SGHNT and CDR2 YYREEE (reference sequence). The ends were cut back, 5 bases at V and 5 bases at J, with 10 bases in the middle. In nucleotides, the CDR3 is TGTGCCAGCAGGTATGCCGGGACCGGGGAGCTGTTTTTT. This translates into CASRYAGTGELFF.

The CDR3 region has the DNA TGTGCCAGCAGCTTAGTGCCGGATCGCTATGGCTACACCTTC. This codes for CASSLVPDRYGYTF. V gene TRBV7-8 combines with J gene TRBJ1-2; D gene unclear. Trimming removed 1 base from V and 4 bases from J, with 10 bases in between. Looked up from germline, CDR1 is SGHVS and CDR2 is FQNEAQ. The CDR3 is made up of 14 amino acids. Combining the CDR3 with reference TRBV7-8 and TRBJ1-2 gives the whole variable domain GAGVSQSPRYKVAKRGQDVALRCDPISGHVSLFWYQQALGQGPEFLTYFQNEAQLDKSGLPSDRFFAERPEGSVSTLKIQRTQQEDSAVYLCASSLVPDRYGYTFGSGTRLTVV.

J is TRBJ2-2 and V is TRBV10-3, with no clear D. Trimming took 10 bases from V and 6 from J, leaving 12 bases between them. The CDR3 covers 12 residues. CDR1 is ENHRY and CDR2 is SYGVKD in the germline V gene. Here the CDR3 reads CATGSFAGELFF. Written as DNA, the CDR3 is TGTGCCACGGGTAGCTTTGCCGGGGAGCTGTTTTTT.

The chain carries TRBV5-1 and TRBJ2-1, with 12 bases fitting TRBD2. The CDR3 loop spans 19 amino acids. CDR1 and CDR2 (germline): SGHRS, YFSETQ. V shed 1 base, J shed 0 bases, and the junction held 8 bases outside the gene matches. The CDR3 loop reads CASSLTSGGSISSYNEQFF. The CDR3 DNA reads as TGCGCCAGCAGCTTGACTAGCGGGGGGTCCATAAGCTCCTACAATGAGCAGTTCTTC.

This CDR3 reads CASSPTPGQAIYGYTF. For the CDR3, the DNA is TGTGCCAGCTCACCAACGCCGGGACAGGCAATCTATGGCTACACCTTC. The chain links TRBV18 to TRBJ1-2; 8 bases fit TRBD1. After removal of 2 bases from V and 4 bases from J, the junction contained 9 bases not matched to a gene. Germline CDR1 and CDR2: KGHSH and LQKENI. CDR3 length: 16 amino acids.

The chain links TRBV5-1 to TRBJ2-1; 12 nucleotides line up with TRBD2. The germline gives CDR1 SGHRS, CDR2 YFSETQ. The CDR3 is made up of 17 amino acids. The trim removed 2 bases at V and 0 bases at J, leaving 3 bases unmatched. CDR3 nucleotides: TGCGCCAGCAGCTTTTCGACTAGCGGGAGCTCCTACAATGAGCAGTTCTTC. Its translation is CASSFSTSGSSYNEQFF. The variable domain in full, with the rest retrieved from reference TRBV5-1 and TRBJ2-1, is KAGVTQTPRYLIKTRGQQVTLSCSPISGHRSVSWYQQTPGQGLQFLFEYFSETQRNKGNFPGRFSGRQFSNSRSEMNVSTLELGDSALYLCASSFSTSGSSYNEQFFGPGTRLTVL.

This clone was observed a few times. The chain uses TRBV6-5 and TRBJ1-1, with D possibly TRBD1 on 5 matching bases. V lost 10 bases to trimming and J lost 1 base, with 13 bases between them. The CDR3 runs 13 residues. In germline, CDR1 is MNHEY, CDR2 SVGAGI. CDR3 sequence: CATNPQANTEAFF. CDR3 bases: TGTGCCACTAACCCACAGGCGAACACTGAAGCTTTCTTT.

The chain couples TRBV5-4 to TRBJ2-1, with D possibly TRBD2 on 5 matching bases. This CDR3 is built from 14 residues. The V end lost 1 base, the J end lost 9 bases, and 14 bases lay between the germline ends. Germline V gene data show CDR1 as SGHNT and CDR2 as YYREEE (reference sequence). CDR3 sequence (DNA): TGTGCCAGCAGCTTGCCCGGACCCACTAGTGAGCAGTTCTTC. It translates to CASSLPGPTSEQFF.

This CDR3 is CASSKRTAEQETQYF. DNA of the CDR3: TGTGCCAGTAGTAAGAGGACGGCAGAACAAGAGACCCAGTACTTC. The rearrangement links TRBV19 to TRBJ2-5, with D unresolved. The CDR3 runs to 15 residues. Germline lookup yields CDR1 LNHDA and CDR2 SQIVND (reference sequence). With 4 bases removed from V and 2 bases from J, the gap between germline ends came to 14 bases.

The chain carries TRBV5-5 and TRBJ2-7, with D perhaps given as TRBD1 or TRBD2 (5 bases each). Trimming removed 3 bases at V and 1 base at J, with 8 bases between. The V gene's germline CDR1 is SGHKS and CDR2 YYEKEE (reference sequence). The CDR3 is 13 amino acids. The CDR3 region has the DNA TGTGCCAGCAGCTCCGGGGCATCCTACGAGCAGTACTTC. Translated: CASSSGASYEQYF.

The V and J genes are TRBV6-1 and TRBJ2-1; D is uncertain. Trimming removed 1 base at V and 7 bases at J, with 8 bases between. CDR3 size: 13 residues. The germline V gene encodes CDR1 MNHNS and CDR2 SASEGT. The CDR3 bases are TGTGCCAGCAGTGAAGAGTCCTGGAATGAGCAGTTCTTC. This gives the protein CASSEESWNEQFF.

J is TRBJ2-1 and V is TRBV9, with D perhaps TRBD1 (8 bases). CDR3 length: 15 residues. Germline V gives CDR1 SGDLS, CDR2 YYNGEE. V shed 4 bases and J shed 0 bases, with 11 bases lying between them. This CDR3 reads CASSYRGGSYNEQFF. CDR3 nucleotides: TGTGCCAGCAGCTACAGGGGGGGCTCCTACAATGAGCAGTTCTTC.

This clone was observed a single time. CDR3 loop: CASSPGDYGYTF. Here the CDR3 DNA reads TGTGCCAGCTCACCCGGGGACTATGGCTACACCTTC. The chain employs TRBV18 and TRBJ1-2; no clear D. Per the germline V gene, CDR1 is KGHSH and CDR2 is LQKENI. This CDR3 has 12 residues. The V and J ends lost 3 bases and 3 bases respectively, with 5 bases between them.

The chain couples TRBV5-4 to TRBJ1-1, with 8 nucleotides matching TRBD1. V shed 6 bases, J shed 0 bases, and the junction held 4 bases outside the gene matches. The CDR3 contains 14 residues. Per germline, CDR1 SGHNT and CDR2 YYREEE (reference sequence). Here the CDR3 reads CASTTGQVNTEAFF. The CDR3 nucleotides read TGTGCCAGCACCACGGGACAGGTGAACACTGAAGCTTTCTTT.

The chain is built from TRBV6-1 and TRBJ2-3, with 7 bases fitting TRBD2. The germline V gene encodes CDR1 MNHNS and CDR2 SASEGT. Trimming removed 4 bases from V and 2 bases from J; junction bases left unmatched: 9. CDR3 length: 16 amino acids. The CDR3 bases are TGTGCCAGCAGTGTTATCCTAGCGGCGGCCACAGATACGCAGTATTTT. This codes for CASSVILAAATDTQYF.

The chain carries TRBV19 and TRBJ1-3; D not resolved. Germline loops: CDR1 LNHDA, CDR2 SQIVND (reference sequence). V shed 7 bases and J shed 3 bases, with 13 bases lying between them. This CDR3 region has 14 residues. CDR3 amino acids: CASMRAGYGNTIYF. CDR3 bases: TGTGCCAGTATGAGGGCCGGGTATGGAAACACCATATATTTT. The entire variable domain, with the rest obtained from reference TRBV19 and TRBJ1-3, is as follows: DGGITQSPKYLFRKEGQNVTLSCEQNLNHDAMYWYRQDPGQGLRLIYYSQIVNDFQKGDIAEGYSVSREKKESFPLTVTSAQKNPTAFYLCASMRAGYGNTIYFGEGSWLTVV.

This chain connects TRBV30 to TRBJ1-5; D unclear. There are 17 residues in the CDR3. Germline CDR1 reads GTSNPN; CDR2 reads SVGIG (reference sequence). Trimming pared 3 bases from V and 0 bases from J, leaving 18 bases between. The CDR3 DNA reads TGTGCCTGGAGCCTGGGGTCGGGCCGTTATAGCAATCAGCCCCAGCATTTT. Amino acids: CAWSLGSGRYSNQPQHF. Looking up the rest from reference TRBV30 and TRBJ1-5 gives the full variable domain: SQTIHQWPATLVQPVGSPLSLECTVEGTSNPNLYWYRQAAGRGLQLLFYSVGIGQISSEVPQNLSASRPQDRQFILSSKKLLLSDSGFYLCAWSLGSGRYSNQPQHFGDGTRLSIL.

This sequence joins TRBV19 and TRBJ2-2; D is undetermined. CDR3 size: 13 residues. Deletions cut 11 bases from V and 7 bases from J, with 17 bases between. Germline CDR1 LNHDA, CDR2 SQIVND (reference sequence). The CDR3 coding sequence is TGTGCCGCCTCCCCCACAGCCCTCGGGGAGCTGTTTTTT. Protein: CAASPTALGELFF.

The CDR3 sequence is CASSPTGVRGNQPQHF. The CDR3 coding sequence is TGCGCCAGCAGCCCAACAGGGGTGAGAGGGAATCAGCCCCAGCATTTT. The rearrangement links TRBV4-1 to TRBJ1-5; 7 nucleotides agree with TRBD1. V lost 4 bases to trimming and J lost 4 bases; unmatched junction nucleotides: 10. The V gene's germline CDR1 is MGHRA and CDR2 YSYEKL. The CDR3 contains 16 residues.